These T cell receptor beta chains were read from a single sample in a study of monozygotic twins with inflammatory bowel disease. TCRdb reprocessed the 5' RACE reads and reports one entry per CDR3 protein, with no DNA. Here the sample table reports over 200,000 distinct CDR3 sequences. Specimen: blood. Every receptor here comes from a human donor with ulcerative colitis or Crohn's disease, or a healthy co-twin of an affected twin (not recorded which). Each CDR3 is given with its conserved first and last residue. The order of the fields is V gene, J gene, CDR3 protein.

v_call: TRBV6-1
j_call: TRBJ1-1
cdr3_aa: CASRIQGALWTEAFF

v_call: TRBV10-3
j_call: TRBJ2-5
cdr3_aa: CAISDPTGQETQYF

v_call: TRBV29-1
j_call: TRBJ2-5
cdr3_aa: CSVGTVLQETQYF

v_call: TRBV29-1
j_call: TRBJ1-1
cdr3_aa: CSSRTDANTEAFF

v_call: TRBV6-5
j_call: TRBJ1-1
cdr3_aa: CASQGNTEAFF

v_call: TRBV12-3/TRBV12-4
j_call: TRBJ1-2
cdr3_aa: CASLTGGGNYGYTF

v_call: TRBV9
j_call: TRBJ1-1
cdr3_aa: CASARDLVGNTEAFF

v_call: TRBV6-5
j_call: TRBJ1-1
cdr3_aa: CASSRPGGTEAFF

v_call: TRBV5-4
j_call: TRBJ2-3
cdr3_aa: CASSARDYTDTQCF

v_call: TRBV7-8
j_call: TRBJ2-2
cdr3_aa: CASSLDGLAGGYSGAGELFF

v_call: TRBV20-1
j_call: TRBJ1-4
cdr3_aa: CSAPGLGDEKLFF

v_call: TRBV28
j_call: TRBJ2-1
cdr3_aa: CASSFISGEAMADEQFF

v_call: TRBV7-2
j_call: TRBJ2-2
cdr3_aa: CASSLGGAQTGELFF

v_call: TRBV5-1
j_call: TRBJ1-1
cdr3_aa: CASSFGSGTEAFF

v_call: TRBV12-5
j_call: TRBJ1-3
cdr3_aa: CASGFPPRDSEYTIYF

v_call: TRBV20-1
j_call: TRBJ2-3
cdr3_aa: CSAPGLAGGRGSTDTQYF

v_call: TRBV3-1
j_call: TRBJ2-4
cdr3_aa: CASSQELQAKNIQYF

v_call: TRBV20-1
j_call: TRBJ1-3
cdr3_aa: CSASRTGFGNTIYF

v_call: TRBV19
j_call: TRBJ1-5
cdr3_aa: CASSGTGIYSNQPQHF

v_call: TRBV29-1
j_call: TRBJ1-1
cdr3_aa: CSVGPPGQGSNTEAFF

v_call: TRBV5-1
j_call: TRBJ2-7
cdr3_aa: CASSLESYSYEQYF

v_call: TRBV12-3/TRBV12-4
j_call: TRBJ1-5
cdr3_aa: CASSRQGWNQPQHF

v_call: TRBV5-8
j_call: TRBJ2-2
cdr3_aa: CASSPSRLVTTAGELFF

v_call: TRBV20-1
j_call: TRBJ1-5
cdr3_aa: CSAGKTGSNQPQHF

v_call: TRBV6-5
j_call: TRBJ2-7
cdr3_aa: CASSYGDVSSYEQYF

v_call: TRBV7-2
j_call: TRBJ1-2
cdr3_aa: CALTTGLNYGYTF

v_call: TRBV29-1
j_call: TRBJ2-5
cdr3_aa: CSVGGEAPSQETQYF